What follows are 22 T cell receptor beta chains derived from one specimen sequenced in a study of cytomegalovirus exposure and HLA in healthy donors. This PCR relied on a set of 60 Vbeta primers and 13 Jbeta primers. The repertoire was sequenced with immunoSEQ multiplex PCR; TCRdb's copy has only in-frame clones and lacks some. The table lists about 170,000 clones, approximately 65% of them singletons, with around 2.9% in the top ten. The sample taken for sequencing was PBMCs. The receptors here all came from a man aged 35-49 years in good health and CMV-seronegative.

There are a few counts of this clone. J is TRBJ1-2 and V is TRBV6-1; 8 bases match TRBD1. Germline V gene data show CDR1 as MNHNS and CDR2 as SASEGT. The J segment lost 8 bases and the V segment lost 6 bases, leaving 11 bases of the junction unmatched. The CDR3 contains 14 residues. The CDR3 reads CASRAGQGAGGYTF. The DNA for the CDR3 is TGTGCCAGCAGGGCGGGTCAGGGGGCCGGGGGCTACACCTTC.

V gene TRBV7-9 combines with J gene TRBJ2-7, with 9 bases identical to TRBD2. V lost 5 bases, J lost 8 bases, and 13 bases stayed unmatched. Germline values: CDR1 SEHNR, CDR2 FQNEAQ (reference sequence). CDR3 length: 15 amino acids. Here the CDR3 reads CASSPDLAGTSQQYF. CDR3 coding DNA: TGTGCCAGCAGCCCTGACCTAGCGGGGACCTCTCAGCAGTACTTC.

This clone was observed a few times. The chain recombines TRBV6-5 with TRBJ1-1; D is possibly TRBD1 (6 bases). This CDR3 contains 13 residues. Between the trimmed V and J ends, which lost 8 bases and 6 bases, there was a span of 16 bases. CDR1 is MNHEY and CDR2 is SVGAGI in the germline V gene. In DNA form, the CDR3 reads TGTGCCAGCGCAAGGGGGATTGCGGCTGAAGCTTTCTTT. Translation gives CASARGIAAEAFF.

The V and J genes are TRBV6-5 and TRBJ2-5, with D perhaps TRBD1 (6 bases). The CDR3 consists of 15 residues. With 6 bases removed from V and 3 bases from J, the gap between germline ends came to 17 bases. Germline values: CDR1 MNHEY, CDR2 SVGAGI. CDR3 nucleotide sequence: TGTGCCAGCAGCCTGCTGAGGACAGAGAAAGAGACCCAGTACTTC. It yields the protein CASSLLRTEKETQYF.

Points on this clone: At one end the junction does not follow the germline gene, possibly because of a read error. The chain couples TRBV7-7 to TRBJ1-1; D may be TRBD1 (5 bases). Germline CDR1 and CDR2: SSHAT and FNYEAQ (reference sequence). This CDR3 contains 17 residues. Here the CDR3 reads CASSLDGDSSVNTEAFF. The CDR3 nucleotides are TGTGCTAGCAGCTTAGACGGAGACAGTTCCGTGAACACTGAAGCTTTCTTT.

V and J are TRBV29-1 and TRBJ1-4, with D maybe TRBD1 (6 bases). Germline CDR1 and CDR2: SQVTM and ANQGSEA. The CDR3 contains 15 residues. V was clipped by 1 base and J by 5 bases, with 14 bases between them. CDR3: CSVEVTGSGNEKLFF. The CDR3 coding sequence is TGCAGCGTTGAAGTAACAGGGAGTGGAAATGAAAAACTGTTTTTT.

V usage is TRBV4-1 and J usage is TRBJ2-1; D is undetermined. V lost 3 bases to trimming and J lost 4 bases, with 10 bases between them. Germline CDR1 MGHRA, CDR2 YSYEKL. The CDR3 has 14 amino acids. CDR3 bases: TGCGCCAGCAGCCAGAGGTATGGATACAATGAGCAGTTCTTC. This translates into CASSQRYGYNEQFF.

J is TRBJ2-5 and V is TRBV9; D gene uncertain. The CDR3 sequence is 12 residues long. The V gene's germline CDR1 is SGDLS and CDR2 YYNGEE. V lost 0 bases and J lost 5, with 5 bases in between. The CDR3 DNA reads as TGTGCCAGCAGCGTAGACGAGGAGACCCAGTACTTC. Its protein is CASSVDEETQYF.

A single count supports this clone. CDR3 nucleotides: TGTGCCAGCAGTGAATCGACTAGCGGGTTTAGCACAGATACGCAGTATTTT. Amino acids: CASSESTSGFSTDTQYF. V is TRBV6-1 and J is TRBJ2-3; TRBD2 agrees at 10 bases. The CDR3 length is 17 residues. Germline CDR1 is MNHNS and CDR2 is SASEGT. V dropped 2 bases and J dropped 0; count of bases not matched to a gene: 5.

This chain uses TRBV18 with TRBJ2-7, with TRBD1 as a possible D gene (6 bases). Germline V lookup: CDR1 KGHSH, CDR2 LQKENI. The CDR3 is made up of 13 amino acids. V lost 2 bases, J lost 6 bases, and 11 bases lay in between. CDR3 sequence reads: CASSPIQGAEQYF. DNA for the CDR3: TGTGCCAGCTCACCAATACAGGGCGCCGAGCAGTACTTC.

The chain employs TRBV18 and TRBJ2-7; 10 nucleotides line up with TRBD1. The V and J ends lost 3 bases and 2 bases, in that order; junction bases with no gene match: 7. CDR3 length: 16 residues. Germline values: CDR1 KGHSH, CDR2 LQKENI. The CDR3 nucleotides read TGTGCCAGCTCACCTGCGGGACAGGGGCTTCCCTACGAGCAGTACTTC. This encodes CASSPAGQGLPYEQYF.

This clone has more than one count but fewer than ten. The chain has TRBV7-2 and TRBJ2-1; 10 bases agree with TRBD2. This CDR3 has 17 amino acids. Losses at the gene ends were 1 base for V and 1 base for J; bases not matched to a gene: 4. Germline V gene data show CDR1 as SGHTA and CDR2 as FQGNSA. The CDR3 is CASSLGLAGQSYNEQFF. In nucleotides, the CDR3 is TGTGCCAGCAGCTTAGGACTAGCGGGCCAATCCTACAATGAGCAGTTCTTC.

This chain links TRBV4-1 with TRBJ2-5; the D is unclear. The CDR3 covers 13 residues. V lost 4 bases to trimming and J lost 0 bases, with 6 bases between them. CDR1 and CDR2 (germline): MGHRA, YSYEKL. For the CDR3, the DNA is TGCGCCAGCAGCCGCGACTACCAAGAGACCCAGTACTTC. Its protein is CASSRDYQETQYF.

V and J are TRBV14 and TRBJ1-2; 10 bases match TRBD1. Germline V gene data show CDR1 as SGHDN and CDR2 as FVKESK. The CDR3 totals 14 residues. V shed 4 bases, J shed 7 bases, and the junction held 6 bases outside the gene matches. CDR3 DNA: TGTGCCAGCAGCCGAGAGGACAGGGGGTTTGGCTACACCTTC. Amino acid sequence: CASSREDRGFGYTF.

J is TRBJ1-4 and V is TRBV5-4; D unresolved. The CDR3 has 15 residues. In germline, CDR1 is SGHNT, CDR2 YYREEE (reference sequence). The germline V and J ends were trimmed by 2 bases and 2 bases, with 10 bases remaining between them. The CDR3, as DNA: TGTGCCAGCAGCTTAGATGTTGCGACTAATGAAAAACTGTTTTTT. This translates into CASSLDVATNEKLFF.

This chain links TRBV18 with TRBJ2-2, with 10 bases aligning to TRBD2. This CDR3 spans 15 amino acids. Germline lookup yields CDR1 KGHSH and CDR2 LQKENI. Unmatched junction bases numbered 4, after V lost 3 bases and J lost 6 bases. The CDR3 spells CASSPTSGDAGELFF. CDR3 nucleotides: TGTGCCAGCTCACCTACTAGCGGGGATGCCGGGGAGCTGTTTTTT. The full variable domain, rest sourced from reference TRBV18 and TRBJ2-2, is NAGVMQNPRHLVRRRGQEARLRCSPMKGHSHVYWYRQLPEEGLKFMVYLQKENIIDESGMPKERFSAEFPKEGPSILRIQQVVRGDSAAYFCASSPTSGDAGELFFGEGSRLTVL.

This clone came up a few times. This chain uses TRBV5-6 with TRBJ2-2; D not certain. CDR1 and CDR2 (germline): SGHDT, YYEEEE. The CDR3 runs 13 residues. With 0 bases removed from V and 4 bases from J, the gap between germline ends came to 4 bases. CDR3 in amino acids: CASSLALTGELFF. CDR3 coding DNA: TGTGCCAGCAGCTTGGCCCTCACCGGGGAGCTGTTTTTT.

J is TRBJ1-1 and V is TRBV19, with TRBD1 as a possible D gene (5 bases). Germline CDR1 reads LNHDA; CDR2 reads SQIVND (reference sequence). Trimming shortened V by 4 bases and J by 4 bases, and 13 bases separated the two germline ends. CDR3 size: 14 residues. CDR3 sequence (DNA): TGTGCCAGTAGTACCGCGGCAGGGTCCACTGAAGCTTTCTTT. Protein: CASSTAAGSTEAFF. The variable domain in full, completed from reference TRBV19 and TRBJ1-1, reads DGGITQSPKYLFRKEGQNVTLSCEQNLNHDAMYWYRQDPGQGLRLIYYSQIVNDFQKGDIAEGYSVSREKKESFPLTVTSAQKNPTAFYLCASSTAAGSTEAFFGQGTRLTVV.

This clone was seen a few times. Here the CDR3 DNA reads TGTGCCAGCAGCCAAGGAGGGCCCGGTGAAAAACTGTTTTTT. Protein sequence: CASSQGGPGEKLFF. This chain connects TRBV4-2 to TRBJ1-4; D gene uncertain. The V gene lost 1 base and the J gene lost 7 bases, with 10 bases spanning the gap. The CDR3 is made up of 14 amino acids. The V gene's germline CDR1 is LGHNA and CDR2 YNFKEQ.

The chain uses TRBV29-1 and TRBJ2-5; 8 nucleotides match TRBD1. V shed 5 bases and J 5 bases; nucleotides not matched to a gene: 7. CDR3 length: 13 amino acids. Germline CDR1 and CDR2: SQVTM and ANQGSEA. The CDR3 loop is CSVSQGALETQYF. DNA of the CDR3: TGCAGCGTTTCTCAGGGGGCTTTGGAGACCCAGTACTTC.

The chain joins TRBV12-5 to TRBJ2-5; 7 positions agree with TRBD1. The CDR3 is made up of 15 amino acids. CDR1 is LGHNT and CDR2 is FRNRAP in the germline V gene. V gave up 6 bases and J gave up 5 bases; unmatched junction bases: 12. The CDR3 DNA sequence: TGTGCTAGTGGACCGGGGACAGTGGGCCAGGAGACCCAGTACTTC. It is translated as CASGPGTVGQETQYF. Full variable domain (missing parts from reference TRBV12-5 and TRBJ2-5): DARVTQTPRHKVTEMGQEVTMRCQPILGHNTVFWYRQTMMQGLELLAYFRNRAPLDDSGMPKDRFSAEMPDATLATLKIQPSEPRDSAVYFCASGPGTVGQETQYFGPGTRLLVL.

In its sample, this clone was seen a few times. This rearrangement joins TRBV6-5 to TRBJ2-1, with 8 positions matching TRBD2. The CDR3 consists of 15 residues. Germline V gene sequence: CDR1 MNHEY, CDR2 SVGAGI. Unmatched junction bases numbered 10, after V lost 3 bases and J lost 9 bases. CDR3 coding DNA: TGTGCCAGCAGTTATGTCGGGGGGGCCGGCGGTGAGCAGTTCTTC. Its protein is CASSYVGGAGGEQFF.